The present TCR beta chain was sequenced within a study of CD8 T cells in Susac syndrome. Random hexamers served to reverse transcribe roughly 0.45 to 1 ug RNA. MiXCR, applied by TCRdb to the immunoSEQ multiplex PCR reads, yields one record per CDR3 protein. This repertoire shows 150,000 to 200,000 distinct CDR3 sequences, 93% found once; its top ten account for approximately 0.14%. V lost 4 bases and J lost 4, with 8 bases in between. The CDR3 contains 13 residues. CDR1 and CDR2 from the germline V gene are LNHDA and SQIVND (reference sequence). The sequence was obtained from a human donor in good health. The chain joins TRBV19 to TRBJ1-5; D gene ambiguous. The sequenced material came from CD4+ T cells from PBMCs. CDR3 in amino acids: CASSKRWNQPQHF. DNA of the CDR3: TGTGCCAGTAGTAAGCGATGGAATCAGCCCCAGCATTTT.